The present T cell receptor (beta chain) was sequenced within a study of cytomegalovirus exposure and HLA in healthy donors. CDR1 SEHNR and CDR2 FQNEAQ come from the germline V gene (reference sequence). Trimming at V came to 4 bases and at J to 2 bases, leaving 4 bases not matched to a gene. CDR3 size: 14 residues. PCR was performed using 60 Vbeta and 13 Jbeta primers. Sequenced by immunoSEQ multiplex PCR; TCRdb stores in-frame clones only, minus some. This sample yields over 120,000 clones, of which approximately 84% are seen a single time; approximately 9.7% belongs to the top ten. Sample: PBMCs. The genes are TRBV7-9 and TRBJ2-7; 8 bases agree with TRBD1. This TCR derives from a woman aged 60-75 years in good health and CMV-seropositive. CDR3 coding DNA: TGTGCCAGCAGCTATCCGGACAGGGCCTACGAGCAGTACTTC. It encodes CASSYPDRAYEQYF. The full variable domain, completed using reference TRBV7-9 and TRBJ2-7, is DTGVSQNPRHKITKRGQNVTFRCDPISEHNRLYWYRQTLGQGPEFLTYFQNEAQLEKSRLLSDRFSAERPKGSFSTLEIQRTEQGDSAMYLCASSYPDRAYEQYFGPGTRLTVT.